This entry lists 32 T cell receptor beta chains sequenced from one sample in a study of technical replicates of blood from a few donors. Using immunoSEQ multiplex PCR, the repertoire was profiled, and TCRdb retains in-frame clones only, with some absent. The profile shows about 76,000 clones, 80% to 90% of them singletons. Sequenced: PBMCs. These receptors were obtained from a human donor in good health. Some clones in this sample may be carry-over from other donors' samples.

The chain couples TRBV5-1 to TRBJ2-5; weak D call: TRBD1 (6 bases). The germline V gene encodes CDR1 SGHRS and CDR2 YFSETQ. CDR3 length equals 14 residues. Between the trimmed V and J ends, which lost 4 bases and 4 bases, there was a span of 14 bases. DNA for the CDR3: TGCGCCAGCAGCCCTCGGGTAGGGGGAGAGACCCAGTACTTC. This sequence encodes CASSPRVGGETQYF.

The chain has TRBV5-1 and TRBJ2-3; 9 positions match TRBD2. Germline-derived CDR1 and CDR2 are SGHRS and YFSETQ. J gave up 3 bases and V 2 bases, and 4 bases lay outside the gene matches. This CDR3 spans 15 amino acids. The CDR3: CASSFGSGSTDTQYF. DNA for the CDR3: TGCGCCAGCAGCTTCGGTAGCGGGAGTACAGATACGCAGTATTTT.

In its sample, this clone was seen many times. The V gene is TRBV7-9, the J gene TRBJ2-7; TRBD1 matches at 7 bases. CDR1 is SEHNR and CDR2 is FQNEAQ in the germline V gene (reference sequence). Trimming at V came to 5 bases and at J to 2 bases, leaving 6 bases not matched to a gene. The CDR3 runs to 14 residues. The CDR3 here is CASSHGQEPYEQYF. CDR3 in DNA: TGTGCCAGCAGCCACGGACAGGAACCCTACGAGCAGTACTTC.

The rearrangement joins TRBV7-2 to TRBJ1-4; 7 nucleotides line up with TRBD1. The CDR3 is 14 residues long. The J segment lost 8 bases and the V segment lost 5 bases, leaving 8 bases of the junction unmatched. The germline CDR1 and CDR2 sequences are SGHTA and FQGNSA. The CDR3 protein is CASSPTGVGEKLFF. CDR3 DNA sequence: TGTGCCAGCAGCCCAACAGGGGTCGGGGAAAAACTGTTTTTT. Full variable domain (remainder filled in from reference TRBV7-2 and TRBJ1-4): GAGVSQSPSNKVTEKGKDVELRCDPISGHTALYWYRQSLGQGLEFLIYFQGNSAPDKSGLPSDRFSAERTGGSVSTLTIQRTQQEDSAVYLCASSPTGVGEKLFFGSGTQLSVL.

This chain links TRBV7-3 with TRBJ2-7; tentatively, D is TRBD1 (6 bases). The CDR3 runs to 17 residues. V lost 5 bases to trimming and J lost 3 bases, with 23 bases between them. Germline CDR1 is SGHTA and CDR2 is FQGTGA. CDR3 bases: TGTGCCAGCAGCCTCAGGGGTGGAGCAGGGGTCTTCTACGAGCAGTACTTC. Translation: CASSLRGGAGVFYEQYF.

The chain carries TRBV6-5 and TRBJ1-2, with D possibly matching TRBD1 (5 bases). Germline CDR1 reads MNHEY; CDR2 reads SVGAGI. This CDR3 has 15 amino acids. Trimming stripped 3 bases from V and 4 bases from J, with 15 bases between. CDR3 in amino acids: CASSYVGGEVYGYTF. The CDR3 DNA reads as TGTGCCAGCAGTTATGTGGGGGGTGAGGTCTATGGCTACACCTTC.

This clone was recorded only once. This chain connects TRBV29-1 to TRBJ2-3; D is perhaps TRBD1 (5 bases). The CDR3 contains 14 residues. Germline assignment: CDR1 SQVTM and CDR2 ANQGSEA. Trimming stripped 2 bases from V and 2 bases from J, with 11 bases between. The CDR3 loop reads CSVEQGIITDTQYF. The CDR3 nucleotides are TGCAGCGTTGAACAGGGCATTATCACAGATACGCAGTATTTT.

This sequence joins TRBV30 and TRBJ2-1; 9 nucleotides line up with TRBD2. V lost 3 bases and J lost 5; bases outside the gene matches: 5. The CDR3 is 14 amino acids. Germline assignment: CDR1 GTSNPN and CDR2 SVGIG (reference sequence). This chain's CDR3 is CAWSLSGSHNEQFF. For the CDR3, the DNA is TGTGCCTGGAGCCTTAGCGGGAGCCACAATGAGCAGTTCTTC.

The rearrangement joins TRBV4-3 to TRBJ2-5; perhaps TRBD2 as D (6 bases). This CDR3 comprises 16 residues. The V gene's germline CDR1 is LGHNA and CDR2 YSLEER. The V and J ends lost 4 bases and 6 bases respectively, with 21 bases between them. DNA for the CDR3: TGCGCCAGCAGCCCGGGGGAGCTAGCGCCCTATAAGACCCAGTACTTC. Amino acids: CASSPGELAPYKTQYF.

This clone was counted a single time. The chain joins TRBV12-5 to TRBJ2-5, with a weak D call TRBD2 (7 bases). Germline loops: CDR1 LGHNT, CDR2 FRNRAP. V lost 5 bases and J lost 2, with 24 bases in between. This CDR3 contains 18 residues. CDR3 coding DNA: TGTGCTAGTGGTGGTCGGAACAGTGGGGGGGCGGCACAAGAGACCCAGTACTTC. It codes for CASGGRNSGGAAQETQYF. Variable domain in full (rest from reference TRBV12-5 and TRBJ2-5): DARVTQTPRHKVTEMGQEVTMRCQPILGHNTVFWYRQTMMQGLELLAYFRNRAPLDDSGMPKDRFSAEMPDATLATLKIQPSEPRDSAVYFCASGGRNSGGAAQETQYFGPGTRLLVL.

In its sample, this clone was seen once. The genes are TRBV7-6 and TRBJ1-1; 8 nucleotides agree with TRBD1. This CDR3 is built from 14 residues. CDR1 and CDR2 (germline): SGHVS, FNYEAQ. Germline trimming cut 3 bases from V and 3 bases from J; bases unmatched to any gene: 3. CDR3 coding DNA: TGTGCCAGCAGCTTTCGACAGGGGTACACTGAAGCTTTCTTT. Translation gives CASSFRQGYTEAFF.

In this sample, this clone turned up once. The V gene is TRBV5-1, the J gene TRBJ2-1; TRBD1 matches at 7 bases. CDR3 length: 14 residues. V lost 4 bases to trimming and J lost 1 base; unmatched junction nucleotides: 2. Germline-derived CDR1 and CDR2 are SGHRS and YFSETQ. The CDR3 loop reads CASSMDRSYNEQFF. DNA for the CDR3: TGCGCCAGCAGCATGGACAGGTCCTACAATGAGCAGTTCTTC.

The V call is TRBV6-6, the J call TRBJ2-1; D call uncertain. This CDR3 is 13 amino acids long. Trimming removed 6 bases at V and 5 bases at J, with 11 bases between. Germline CDR1 and CDR2: MNHNY and SVGAGI (reference sequence). CDR3 residues: CASSLLGDNEQFF. The CDR3 nucleotides are TGTGCCAGCAGCCTACTTGGAGACAATGAGCAGTTCTTC.

The CDR3 sequence: CASSQDRVGYTF. As DNA, the CDR3 is TGTGCCAGCAGCCAAGATCGGGTAGGCTACACCTTC. The chain joins TRBV14 to TRBJ1-2; no clear D. This CDR3 region has 12 residues. From germline, CDR1 is SGHDN and CDR2 FVKESK. V gave up 0 bases and J gave up 8 bases, with 7 bases separating them.

The rearrangement joins TRBV9 to TRBJ2-2, with D unresolved. The CDR3 has 15 amino acids. The ends were cut back, 2 bases at V and 1 base at J, with 9 bases in the middle. The germline gives CDR1 SGDLS, CDR2 YYNGEE. The CDR3 nucleotides read TGTGCCAGCAGCGTTTCCGGTCAGAACACCGGGGAGCTGTTTTTT. Translation: CASSVSGQNTGELFF.

This sequence joins TRBV4-1 and TRBJ1-4; D call uncertain. V lost 0 bases to trimming and J lost 8 bases, with 10 bases between them. Germline V gene sequence: CDR1 MGHRA, CDR2 YSYEKL. There are 14 residues in the CDR3. As DNA, the CDR3 is TGCGCCAGCAGCCAAGACCCCTCGTCGGAAAAACTGTTTTTT. This gives the protein CASSQDPSSEKLFF.

J is TRBJ2-1 and V is TRBV5-4; no definite D call. Germline CDR1 and CDR2: SGHNT and YYREEE (reference sequence). The CDR3 totals 11 residues. V was shortened by 0 bases and J by 9 bases, with 4 bases between the two germline ends. CDR3 in amino acids: CASSLDSEQFF. The DNA for the CDR3 is TGTGCCAGCAGCTTGGACAGTGAGCAGTTCTTC.

The genes are TRBV29-1 and TRBJ2-3, with 13 bases fitting TRBD2. V lost 4 bases, J lost 4 bases, and 2 bases stayed unmatched. The CDR3 runs 14 residues. Germline CDR1 SQVTM, CDR2 ANQGSEA. The CDR3, as DNA: TGCAGCGTTGGGACTAGCGGGGGTGCAGATACGCAGTATTTT. Its protein is CSVGTSGGADTQYF.

This chain uses TRBV7-9 with TRBJ1-2; tentative D call: TRBD1 (5 bases). The CDR3 loop spans 17 amino acids. The ends were cut back, 4 bases at V and 3 bases at J, with 21 bases in the middle. Per the germline V gene, CDR1 is SEHNR and CDR2 is FQNEAQ (reference sequence). CDR3 region: CASSSNTGVRRYYGYTF. Here the CDR3 DNA reads TGTGCCAGCAGCTCCAATACAGGCGTGCGCCGCTACTATGGCTACACCTTC.

The chain carries TRBV2 and TRBJ2-7; TRBD2 aligns across 8 bases. The V gene's germline CDR1 is SNHLY and CDR2 FYNNEI. Trimming took 4 bases from V and 2 from J; bases not matched to a gene: 10. The CDR3 is made up of 16 amino acids. Written as DNA, the CDR3 is TGTGCCAGCAGTGGGTGGAGGCGGGGGGCAACCTACGAGCAGTACTTC. As protein: CASSGWRRGATYEQYF.

The rearrangement uses TRBV10-3 and TRBJ1-3; D is perhaps TRBD1 (5 bases). Germline assignment: CDR1 ENHRY and CDR2 SYGVKD. Trimming cost V 10 bases and J 0 bases, with 13 bases left between them. This CDR3 contains 14 residues. The CDR3 loop reads CATRQSSSGNTIYF. The CDR3 DNA follows: TGTGCCACACGACAGTCTAGCTCTGGAAACACCATATATTTT.

Remarks on this clone: Mismatch with germline at one junction end may stem from a read error. The V and J genes are TRBV30 and TRBJ1-2; no firm D call. Per the germline V gene, CDR1 is GTSNPN and CDR2 is SVGIG (reference sequence). The CDR3 extends over 11 amino acids. The CDR3 protein is CAWTDSYVYTF. For the CDR3, the DNA is TGTGCCTGGACAGACTCCTATGTCTACACCTTC.

The V gene is TRBV18, the J gene TRBJ1-3, with 10 bases matching TRBD1. Trimming removed 5 bases from V and 7 bases from J; junction bases left unmatched: 5. Germline CDR1 KGHSH, CDR2 LQKENI. This CDR3 contains 14 residues. The CDR3 DNA reads TGTGCCAGCTCATCCGGACAGGGGGGGAACACCATATATTTT. As protein: CASSSGQGGNTIYF.

V usage is TRBV15 and J usage is TRBJ2-3; D is uncertain. Germline CDR1 reads LNHNV; CDR2 reads YYDKDF (reference sequence). The CDR3 extends over 13 amino acids. The CDR3 loop reads CATQHGFTDTQYF. For the CDR3, the DNA is TGTGCTACACAACACGGGTTCACAGATACGCAGTATTTT.

The genes are TRBV6-8 and TRBJ2-7; D is perhaps TRBD1 (5 bases). CDR1 MNHGY and CDR2 SAAAGT come from the germline V gene. The V end was cut by 6 bases, the J end by 4 bases, with 16 bases between. The CDR3 sequence is 14 residues long. The CDR3 coding sequence is TGTGCCAGCAGCCCAGGGTTCGGTGGGTACGAGCAGTACTTC. This codes for CASSPGFGGYEQYF.

The gene calls are TRBV5-1 and TRBJ1-4; TRBD1 aligns across 7 bases. Germline CDR1 SGHRS, CDR2 YFSETQ. Losses at the gene ends were 4 bases for V and 4 bases for J; bases not matched to a gene: 7. The CDR3 totals 15 residues. The DNA for the CDR3 is TGCGCCAGCAGCACAGGGGAAGGGGGTAATGAAAAACTGTTTTTT. The encoded protein is CASSTGEGGNEKLFF.

The chain is built from TRBV30 and TRBJ1-5; D is ambiguous. CDR1 and CDR2 (germline): GTSNPN, SVGIG (reference sequence). The CDR3 is 13 amino acids. Between the trimmed V and J ends, which lost 2 bases and 0 bases, there was a span of 5 bases. The CDR3 DNA follows: TGTGCCTGGAGTTTAGATAGCAATCAGCCCCAGCATTTT. Translation: CAWSLDSNQPQHF.

The chain carries TRBV4-3 and TRBJ1-2; D remains unclear. V lost 4 bases and J 8 bases, leaving 11 bases between the germline ends. This CDR3 is built from 12 residues. In germline, CDR1 is LGHNA, CDR2 YSLEER. CDR3 loop: CASSPVLRGYTF. Here the CDR3 DNA reads TGCGCCAGCAGCCCGGTTTTGCGAGGCTACACCTTC.

This chain connects TRBV7-8 to TRBJ2-7, with TRBD1 as a possible D gene (5 bases). Trimming took off 5 bases at V and 1 base at J, with 15 bases between the two ends. From germline, CDR1 is SGHVS and CDR2 FQNEAQ. CDR3 length equals 15 residues. CDR3 nucleotide sequence: TGTGCCAGCAGCCGGGCCCAGGGAACTTCCTACGAGCAGTACTTC. It yields the protein CASSRAQGTSYEQYF.

The chain carries TRBV7-9 and TRBJ1-2; D perhaps matches TRBD1 (6 bases). Trimming stripped 3 bases from V and 2 bases from J, with 16 bases between. The length of the CDR3 is 16 residues. Germline CDR1 SEHNR, CDR2 FQNEAQ (reference sequence). CDR3 sequence: CASSFGDRTLNYGYTF. Written as DNA, the CDR3 is TGTGCCAGCAGCTTCGGAGACAGGACACTCAACTATGGCTACACCTTC.

The chain carries TRBV19 and TRBJ2-4; 8 nucleotides line up with TRBD1. Germline CDR1 and CDR2: LNHDA and SQIVND (reference sequence). This CDR3 spans 14 amino acids. V was pared by 5 bases and J by 6 bases, with 6 bases of the junction left unmatched. CDR3 DNA sequence: TGTGCCAGTAGTCTGGGACAGGACTTAAACATTCAGTACTTC. It is translated as CASSLGQDLNIQYF.

This sequence joins TRBV11-2 and TRBJ2-5; 9 nucleotides line up with TRBD1. Per germline, CDR1 SGHAT and CDR2 FQNNGV. The CDR3 has 15 residues. V lost 1 base and J lost 6; bases outside the gene matches: 6. As DNA, the CDR3 is TGTGCCAGCAGCTTAGGGGCGGGACAGGGAAAGACCCAGTACTTC. Protein product: CASSLGAGQGKTQYF. The whole variable domain, filled in from reference TRBV11-2 and TRBJ2-5, reads EAGVAQSPRYKIIEKRQSVAFWCNPISGHATLYWYQQILGQGPKLLIQFQNNGVVDDSQLPKDRFSAERLKGVDSTLKIQPAKLEDSAVYLCASSLGAGQGKTQYFGPGTRLLVL.